This T cell receptor beta chain was sequenced during a study of somatic mutations in cytotoxic T cells in rheumatoid arthritis. Whole-study context: Some V beta antibody-stained T-cell populations were flow-sorted at nearly 100% purity, including V beta1+ cells sequenced for TCRB. Study-wide findings and caveats: Rheumatoid arthritis patients, but not healthy controls, exhibited increasing CD8+ clonality with age. Between rheumatoid arthritis patients and age-matched healthy controls, CD8+ T-cell clonality showed no significant difference.

To note about this clone: Its matching antigen is unknown.

Germline CDR1 and CDR2: SGDLS and YYNGEE. V was cut by 0 bases and J by 5 bases, with 8 bases left in between. The CDR3 runs 14 residues. The repertoire was sequenced with immunoSEQ multiplex PCR; TCRdb's copy has only in-frame clones and lacks some. The sample carries more than 10,000 clones, 78% recorded once. The TCR comes from an adult with rheumatoid arthritis. Sequencing used CD8+ T cells sorted from blood. The V and J genes are TRBV9 and TRBJ2-2, with D possibly being TRBD2 (6 bases). The CDR3 spells CASSVVGGTGELFF. The CDR3 DNA follows: TGTGCCAGCAGCGTAGTAGGAGGGACCGGGGAGCTGTTTTTT.